A single sample gave rise to the 17 T cell receptor delta chains below, sequenced in a study of γδ T cells in repeated Plasmodium falciparum infection (dated by TCRdb to the early 2020s). The method was multiplex PCR. For sequencing, an Illumina MiSeq was employed. TCRdb reprocessed the public data with the CATT caller; entries with the same nucleotide sequence were combined afterwards. The sample table shows 75,000 to 95,000 delta-chain clones, and roughly 0.98% are seen once. The ten top clones hold 9.6% of the sample. For bulk TCR repertoire analysis, Vgamma9/Vdelta2+ and Vdelta2-negative gammadelta T cell populations were flow-sorted out of peripheral blood mononuclear cells. Sequencing was carried out using gamma-delta T cells from blood. The receptors here all came from a pool of human donors (malaria-infected and uninfected, not separated).

In regard to this clone: A far larger clone differs by one base, so this is likely a read error. Other DNA sequences in this sample translate to the same CDR3. The chain joins TRDV2 to TRDJ1; 9 nucleotides agree with TRDD3. As TCRdb names no J gene, one was assigned here on the basis of a DNA match to germline. From germline, CDR1 is GEAIGNYY and CDR2 EKD. This CDR3 contains 18 residues. This CDR3 is CACDKLGDDALYTDKLIF. In nucleotides, the CDR3 is TGTGCCTGTGACAAACTGGGGGACGACGCTTTGTACACCGACAAACTCATCTTT.

This clone was detected only a few times. The protein TCRdb gives is from a much larger clone and does not agree with this DNA's translation at residue 4, likely a read error; the protein shown here comes from the DNA. V usage is TRDV2 and J usage is TRDJ1; no firm D call. With 5 bases removed from V and 0 bases from J, the gap between germline ends came to 15 bases. CDR1 and CDR2 (germline): GEAIGNYY, EKD. This CDR3 has 15 amino acids. The DNA of the CDR3 is TGTGCCTGTGTCACAGGGGCTGGCTACACCGATAAACTCATCTTT. Its protein product is CACVTGAGYTDKLIF.

Regarding this clone: TCRdb assigns this DNA the protein of a much larger clone, which departs from its translation at residue 17; this likely reflects a read error, and the protein shown comes from translating the DNA. The V gene is TRDV2; the J gene was not called; the listed D gene, TRDD3, was not tested against the DNA. The germline gives CDR1 GEAIGNYY, CDR2 EKD. The CDR3 loop spans 19 amino acids. Here the CDR3 DNA reads TGTGCCTGTGACACCCCATGGGATACTAAAGGCCCGTACACCGATAAACGCATCTTT. Protein: CACDTPWDTKGPYTDKRIF.

The sample holds a few counts of this clone. The amino acid sequence in TCRdb belongs to a much larger clone and departs from this DNA's translation at residue 5, likely a sequencing read error; the sequence shown is translated from the DNA. The chain has TRDV1 and TRDJ1; D call uncertain. This CDR3 region has 18 residues. Trimming left V 5 bases short and J 3 bases short, with 25 bases between. The germline CDR1 and CDR2 sequences are TSWWSYY and QGS. The CDR3 nucleotides are TGTGCTCTTGGGCTCCGTTGGGCCCCGGATGTACAGGCCGATAAACTCATCTTT. Its translation is CALGLRWAPDVQADKLIF.

This clone has at least ten counts. The mismatch at residue 10 between this DNA's translation and the TCRdb protein of a much larger clone likely reflects a read error; the protein shown is translated from the DNA. The rearrangement links TRDV2 to TRDJ1; possibly TRDD3 for D (5 bases). The J gene, left out of TCRdb, was set here by checking the DNA against germline. The CDR3 length is 15 residues. Germline V gene lookup returns CDR1 GEAIGNYY and CDR2 EKD. Trimming cost V 1 base and J 3 bases, with 14 bases left between them. The DNA for the CDR3 is TGTGCCTGTGACACGCTTCGGATAAAGGCCGATAAACTCATCTTT. It codes for CACDTLRIKADKLIF.

Details on this clone: A far larger clone differs by one base, so this is likely a read error. Other DNA sequences in this specimen translate into the identical CDR3. The rearrangement joins TRDV1 to TRDJ1; D might be TRDD3 (5 bases). No J gene is reported in TCRdb; it was inferred here by comparing the DNA with germline. CDR3 length: 20 residues. From germline, CDR1 is TSWWSYY and CDR2 QGS. The CDR3 loop is CALGESTLPWGPRGSDKLIF. In nucleotides, the CDR3 is TGCGCTCTTGGGGAATCTACCCTCCCGTGGGGACCCAGGGGGTCCGATAAACTCATCTTT.

This clone was counted a few times. A read error likely explains why the TCRdb protein, taken from a much larger clone, differs from this DNA's translation at residue 17; the protein shown is translated from the DNA. V gene TRDV2 was called; the J gene was not; the tabulated D call, TRDD3, remains unverified against the DNA. The germline gives CDR1 GEAIGNYY, CDR2 EKD. The CDR3 spans 19 residues. CDR3 bases: TGTGCCTGTGACTCCTTCCGTACTGGGGGACCCCCGTACACCGATAAACCCATCTTT. This sequence encodes CACDSFRTGGPPYTDKPIF.

This clone was seen ten or more times. Other DNA sequences of this sample code for an identical CDR3. The rearrangement joins TRDV2 to TRDJ1, with 12 bases aligning to TRDD3. This CDR3 is 20 amino acids long. Germline V CDR1 and CDR2: GEAIGNYY, EKD. V gave up 0 bases and J gave up 3 bases; unmatched junction bases: 16. The CDR3: CACDTVTGGYQNPFADKLIF. DNA of the CDR3: TGTGCCTGTGACACCGTTACTGGGGGATACCAGAACCCTTTCGCCGATAAACTCATCTTT.

Comments on this clone: TCRdb assigns this DNA the protein of a much larger clone, which departs from its translation at residue 5; this likely reflects a read error, and the protein shown comes from translating the DNA. Other DNA sequences in this specimen translate into the identical CDR3. The V and J genes are TRDV1 and TRDJ1, with 7 bases identical to TRDD3. This CDR3 spans 12 amino acids. Germline V gene sequence: CDR1 TSWWSYY, CDR2 QGS. CDR3 in DNA: TGTGCCCTTGTACCAGTGGATACGGAACTCATCTTT. It codes for CALVPVDTELIF.

This clone was seen a few times. The protein held in TCRdb is that of a much larger clone and does not match this DNA's translation at residue 16, likely because of a read error; the protein shown is translated from the DNA. The V call is TRDV1, the J call TRDJ1; 9 bases match TRDD3. The germline gives CDR1 TSWWSYY, CDR2 QGS. The CDR3 runs 22 residues. V lost 0 bases, J lost 2 bases, and 22 bases stayed unmatched. The CDR3 spells CALGELLLTVYWGTQLTDKLIF. CDR3 coding DNA: TGTGCTCTTGGGGAACTCCTCCTTACGGTGTACTGGGGGACCCAATTGACCGATAAACTCATCTTT.

The sample holds many counts of this clone. The protein that TCRdb holds for this DNA derives from a much larger clone and differs from the translated DNA at residue 3, which likely indicates a read error; the protein shown here is translated from the DNA. This chain uses TRDV1 with TRDJ1; 12 bases map to TRDD3. The CDR3 length is 23 residues. Germline-derived CDR1 and CDR2 are TSWWSYY and QGS. The CDR3 loop is CAPGELGKLSLKVLGDTYYKLIF. CDR3 bases: TGTGCTCCTGGGGAACTTGGCAAATTATCCCTCAAAGTACTGGGGGATACTTACTATAAACTCATCTTT.

This clone came up a few times. TCRdb's protein, taken from a much larger clone, differs from this DNA's translation at residue 7, likely owing to a read error; the protein displayed comes from the DNA. V is TRDV1 and J is TRDJ1; 8 bases line up with TRDD3. Here the J gene was assigned by germline matching of the DNA, as TCRdb has none. The ends lost 1 base at V and 0 bases at J; junction bases unmatched: 13. Germline CDR1 and CDR2: TSWWSYY and QGS. The CDR3 extends over 19 amino acids. CDR3 bases: TGTGCTCTTGGGGAACCCGCCTCCGGGAGGGGATACTACACCGATAAACTCATCTTT. Protein product: CALGEPASGRGYYTDKLIF.

This clone was seen many times. This chain joins TRDV2 and TRDJ3; 11 positions match TRDD3. From germline, CDR1 is GEAIGNYY and CDR2 EKD. Trimming took 0 bases from V and 0 from J; bases not matched to a gene: 9. This CDR3 has 21 amino acids. CDR3 sequence (DNA): TGTGCCTGTGACACCGACTCTGGGGGATACAATAGCTCCTGGGACACCCGACAGATGTTTTTC. It codes for CACDTDSGGYNSSWDTRQMFF.

Of note for this clone: The protein in TCRdb stems from a much larger clone and differs at residue 5 from this DNA's translation, likely a read error; here the protein is translated from the DNA. The V and J genes are TRDV1 and TRDJ2, with 11 bases matching TRDD3. The J gene was not available in TCRdb and was assigned here by matching the DNA to germline segments. This CDR3 comprises 26 residues. After removal of 5 bases from V and 0 bases from J, the junction contained 32 bases not matched to a gene. Germline V gene data show CDR1 as TSWWSYY and CDR2 as QGS. The CDR3 region has the DNA TGTGCTCTTGGGAGCCCCGACTCGGATCATCGATGGGGGATACGCGATATAAAAGCTTTGACAGCACAACTCTTCTTT. Protein product: CALGSPDSDHRWGIRDIKALTAQLFF.

The sample holds a few counts of this clone. TCRdb's protein, taken from a much larger clone, differs from this DNA's translation at residue 9, likely owing to a read error; the protein displayed comes from the DNA. The rearrangement joins TRDV2 to TRDJ1, with TRDD3 as a possible D gene (6 bases). TCRdb supplies no J gene; here it was assigned by aligning the nucleotide sequence to germline. The CDR3 is 16 amino acids. Between the trimmed V and J ends, which lost 8 bases and 9 bases, there was a span of 30 bases. Germline V CDR1 and CDR2: GEAIGNYY, EKD. CDR3 amino acids: CASPLNVLWDILELIF. In nucleotides, the CDR3 is TGTGCCTCTCCCCTCAACGTACTGTGGGATATATTGGAACTCATCTTT.

Points on this clone: Only one base separates this from a far larger clonotype, so it likely reflects a read error. This same CDR3 is encoded by further DNA sequences in the sample. The V gene is TRDV1, the J gene TRDJ1, with 7 bases fitting TRDD3. The CDR3 spans 16 residues. Per germline, CDR1 TSWWSYY and CDR2 QGS. V trimming: 1 base; J trimming: 0 bases; junction bases outside the gene matches: 5. In DNA, the CDR3 is TGTGCTCTTGGGGAACGAACCGGGGGATACACCGATAAACTCATCTTT. Amino acid sequence: CALGERTGGYTDKLIF.

As to this clone: The protein in TCRdb stems from a much larger clone and differs at residue 6 from this DNA's translation, likely a read error; here the protein is translated from the DNA. The V gene is TRDV1, the J gene TRDJ1; tentatively, D is TRDD3 (5 bases). Trimming stripped 5 bases from V and 2 bases from J, with 36 bases between. CDR3 length: 22 amino acids. CDR1 is TSWWSYY and CDR2 is QGS in the germline V gene. The CDR3 spells CALGQGLLLRSHLYWKTDKLIF. The CDR3 region has the DNA TGTGCTCTTGGGCAAGGCTTACTACTCAGGAGCCACCTATACTGGAAAACCGATAAACTCATCTTT.